This T cell receptor (beta chain) was found in a study of identical twins. Unmatched junction bases numbered 8, after V lost 5 bases and J lost 8 bases. The CDR3 is made up of 13 amino acids. This clonotype was counted at least ten times. Via MiXCR, TCRdb re-called the 5' RACE reads, giving one row per CDR3 protein. This repertoire shows some 790,000 distinct CDR3 sequences, about 20% found once; its top ten account for about 12%. The same specimen was also included in a second study, on T cells expressing NK-cell markers. From that study: The share of CD8+ T cells held by dominant NKG2C+ clonotypes was roughly 1.0-7.5% in roughly 6 donors.

The chain employs TRBV12-3 or TRBV12-4 and TRBJ1-1; 7 bases fit TRBD1. The receptor's source is a woman between 18 and 29 years old in good health. The sample taken for sequencing was PBMCs. This CDR3 reads CASSQGGPGEAFF. CDR3 nucleotides: TGTGCCAGCAGTCAAGGGGGCCCAGGAGAAGCTTTCTTT.